The source of this TCR beta chain is a study of T cell repertoires in cytomegalovirus infection. Study-wide findings and caveats: The study found HLA-C-restricted CMV-specific TCR beta clonotypes dominating the ex vivo response.

Germline lookup yields CDR1 SGDLS and CDR2 YYNGEE. V was trimmed by 6 bases and J by 5 bases, leaving 12 bases between them. The CDR3 consists of 13 residues. As to this clonotype: Its antigen is unknown.

MiXCR, run by TCRdb on the reads, gives a single entry per CDR3 protein. The sample yields some 500,000 distinct CDR3 sequences, around 40% seen once. The genes are TRBV9 and TRBJ2-1; no clear D. The sample in question was cultured PBMCs, obtained from culture after CMV antigen stimulation. This receptor was taken from a human donor in good health (CMV status not recorded). Some clones in this sample may be carry-over from other donors' samples. CDR3 DNA: TGTGCCAGCAACCTCCTTCGTAACAATGAGCAGTTCTTC. The encoded protein is CASNLLRNNEQFF.